This is a list of T cell receptor beta chains from one sample in a study of blood T cells in healthy people across ages. TCRdb ran MiXCR on the 5' RACE reads and lists one entry per CDR3 protein. Among 790,000 or so distinct CDR3 sequences listed, around 45% were seen once. Sequencing input: blood. The receptors come from a man older than 75 in good health. Each CDR3 is given with its conserved first and last residue. The D gene is left open where the match is weak. A clone size is listed for some rows: how often the clone was seen (once, few, many), or a class if it is expanded.

j_call v_call clone_size d_call cdr3_nt cdr3_aa
TRBJ2-1 TRBV27 many TRBD1 TGTGCCAGCAGTTCCCCCTCAGGGGGCACATACAATGAGCAGTTCTTC CASSSPSGGTYNEQFF
TRBJ2-1 TRBV20-1 NA TRBD2 TGCAGTGCTAGAGATACTGGGGGACTAGCGGGAAGAAGGAGCTCCTACAATGAGCAGTTCTTC CSARDTGGLAGRRSSYNEQFF
TRBJ2-3 TRBV12-3/TRBV12-4 NA TRBD2 TGTGCCAGCAGTTTATGGAATAGCGGGGACACAGATACGCAGTATTTT CASSLWNSGDTDTQYF
TRBJ2-3 TRBV12-3/TRBV12-4 NA NA TGTGCCAGCAGTTCGGGGACTGGGACCACAGATACGCAGTATTTT CASSSGTGTTDTQYF
TRBJ2-7 TRBV6-6 NA TRBD1 TGTGCCAGCAGCCCCGGGACAGCCGTCTGGGAGCAGTACTTC CASSPGTAVWEQYF
TRBJ2-5 TRBV28 NA TRBD1 TGTGCCAGCAGCCAGAACAGGGGGCCCCAAGAGACCCAGTACTTC CASSQNRGPQETQYF
TRBJ1-6 TRBV4-3 once NA TGCGCCAGCAGCCAAGACAATATTGAGGGTTCACCCCTCCACTTT CASSQDNIEGSPLHF
TRBJ2-7 TRBV5-6 NA TRBD2 TGTGCCAGCAGCCCCCCGGGACTAGCGGCGGCCGAGCAGTACTTC CASSPPGLAAAEQYF
TRBJ2-3 TRBV6-2/TRBV6-3 few TRBD2 TGTGCCAGCAGAACGAGCGGGAGTTGGACAGATACGCAGTATTTT CASRTSGSWTDTQYF
TRBJ2-5 TRBV12-3/TRBV12-4 NA NA TGTGCCAGCAGTCCCCGGACAGAAGGAGAGCAGTACTTC CASSPRTEGEQYF
TRBJ2-5 TRBV6-1 NA TRBD1 TGTGCCAGCCGGGACAGGGGGCAGGGAAAGCAGTACTTC CASRDRGQGKQYF
TRBJ2-5 TRBV12-3/TRBV12-4 NA NA TGTGCCAGCAGTTTAGTGGTGGAGATGGGTGAGACCCAGTACTTC CASSLVVEMGETQYF
TRBJ2-3 TRBV12-3/TRBV12-4 NA TRBD2 TGTGCCAGCAGGTTTACTAGCTCCCTGCTAGCGGGAGTGGGGGCAGATACGCAGTATTTT CASRFTSSLLAGVGADTQYF
TRBJ2-3 TRBV20-1 few NA TGCAGTTCCCTAGAAATCACAGATACGCAGTATTTT CSSLEITDTQYF
TRBJ2-1 TRBV7-2 NA NA TGTGCCAGCAGCTTAGCGCCTAGTAACTACAATGAGCAGTTCTTC CASSLAPSNYNEQFF
TRBJ2-3 TRBV9 NA NA TGTGCCAGCAGCCCATTGCCATCGGATACGCAGTATTTT CASSPLPSDTQYF
TRBJ2-7 TRBV29-1 NA TRBD1 TGCAGCGTTGAAGTAAACAGGGGGTCCTACGAGCAGTACTTC CSVEVNRGSYEQYF
TRBJ2-1 TRBV7-3 few NA TGTGCCAGCAGCTCACTTCACAACCCACTCAATGAGCAGTTCTTC CASSSLHNPLNEQFF
TRBJ2-7 TRBV6-1 few TRBD2 TGTGCCAGCAGTGAAGCCGGGACTAGCGGCTACGAGCAGTACTTC CASSEAGTSGYEQYF
TRBJ2-5 TRBV20-1 NA TRBD1 TGCAGTGCTAGAGAACCGGGACAGGAGACCCAGTACTTC CSAREPGQETQYF
TRBJ2-5 TRBV7-7 NA NA TGTGCTAGCAGCCTGGGGTCGAGACAACCGCAAGAGACCCAGTACTTC CASSLGSRQPQETQYF
TRBJ1-2 TRBV7-2 NA NA TGTGCCAGCAGCTTAGCCCCGGGGGTATATGGCTACACCTTC CASSLAPGVYGYTF
TRBJ2-2 TRBV6-2/TRBV6-3 NA NA TGTGCCAGCAGTCACAGGGTCGCCGGGGAGCTGTTTTTT CASSHRVAGELFF
TRBJ2-4 TRBV29-1 NA TRBD2 TGCAGCGTTGACGGGCCCGGGGGGGCCAAAAACATTCAGTACTTC CSVDGPGGAKNIQYF
TRBJ1-5 TRBV6-2/TRBV6-3 few TRBD1 TGTGCCAGCAGTTACCTGACAGGGGGCCCTAATCAGCCCCAGCATTTT CASSYLTGGPNQPQHF
TRBJ1-2 TRBV7-2 NA NA TGTGCCAGCAGCTTAGCGGGGGCGCGGGTCTATGGCTACACCTTC CASSLAGARVYGYTF
TRBJ1-1 TRBV6-5 NA NA TGTGCCAGCAGTTTAGGCAGGGTCGTTGGGAACACTGAAGCTTTCTTT CASSLGRVVGNTEAFF
TRBJ1-6 TRBV5-6 NA NA TGTGCCAGCAGCTTGAACAGGGTGGAGCCCCTCCACTTT CASSLNRVEPLHF
TRBJ2-5 TRBV7-2 NA NA TGTGCCAGCAGCTTACTCCGGGACCTCCAAGAGACCCAGTACTTC CASSLLRDLQETQYF
TRBJ2-7 TRBV20-1 NA TRBD1 TGCAGTGGTAGGGCCGACAGGGGGGACGAGCAGTACTTC CSGRADRGDEQYF
TRBJ2-2 TRBV12-3/TRBV12-4 NA NA TGTGCCAGCAGATTGGACCTCTCGAACACCGGGGAGCTGTTTTTT CASRLDLSNTGELFF
TRBJ1-2 TRBV6-6 NA NA TGTGCCAGCAGCCCTACGGGGCCGGATGGCTACACCTTC CASSPTGPDGYTF
TRBJ2-5 TRBV29-1 many TRBD1 TGCAGCGTTGAAGAACAGCTACAGGGGGCAGCGGAGACCCAGTACTTC CSVEEQLQGAAETQYF
TRBJ1-4 TRBV28 few NA TGTGCCAGCAGTTTAACGGGGAGGCTTTGGGAAAAACTGTTTTTT CASSLTGRLWEKLFF
TRBJ1-4 TRBV2 NA NA TGTGCCAGCAGGGGGACTACGCGTAATGAAAAACTGTTTTTT CASRGTTRNEKLFF
TRBJ2-3 TRBV7-2 many TRBD2 TGTGCCAGCAGCGGTAGCGGGATGAGCACAGATACGCAGTATTTT CASSGSGMSTDTQYF
TRBJ2-1 TRBV12-3/TRBV12-4 many TRBD2 TGTGCCAGCCTAAGGCGGGAGGGGTACAATGAGCAGTTCTTC CASLRREGYNEQFF
TRBJ1-6 TRBV10-3 NA TRBD1 TGTGCCATCAGTGAATATCGACAGGGTGATAATTCACCCCTCCACTTT CAISEYRQGDNSPLHF
TRBJ2-3 TRBV29-1 many TRBD2 TGCAGCGTTGGGGCGGGAGTCACAGATACGCAGTATTTT CSVGAGVTDTQYF
TRBJ2-5 TRBV5-1 NA NA TGCGCCAGCAGCCCTGCGACAGGCCGACAAGAGACCCAGTACTTC CASSPATGRQETQYF
TRBJ2-5 TRBV27 few NA TGTGCCAGCAGTTTAGGTCCCACATCAAGACGAGGGACCCAGTACTTC CASSLGPTSRRGTQYF
TRBJ2-7 TRBV20-1 NA TRBD1 TGCAGTGCTATGGTCCAGGGGGCTCAGGAGCAGTACTTC CSAMVQGAQEQYF
TRBJ2-7 TRBV27 NA NA TGTGCCAGCGGGGCCTTTCCTCTCTACAATGAGCAGTACTTC CASGAFPLYNEQYF
TRBJ2-7 TRBV28 few NA TGTGCCAGCAGCCGACCCAACTCCTACGAGCAGTACTTC CASSRPNSYEQYF
TRBJ1-5 TRBV20-1 medium-sized TRBD1 TGCAGTGCTTCCCGGGACAGGGGTTTGGGTCAGCCCCAGCATTTT CSASRDRGLGQPQHF
TRBJ2-7 TRBV2 NA TRBD1 TGTGCCAGCAGTGAACAGGGGGCCGGCGAGCAGTACTTC CASSEQGAGEQYF
TRBJ2-7 TRBV12-3/TRBV12-4 NA NA TGTGCCAGCAGTCCAGACAGGTCGGAAAGCGAGCAGTACTTC CASSPDRSESEQYF
TRBJ1-1 TRBV18 NA TRBD1 TGTGCCAGCTCGGGACAGGGCGTGAACACTGAAGCTTTCTTT CASSGQGVNTEAFF
TRBJ1-5 TRBV12-3/TRBV12-4 NA NA TGTGCCAGCAGTTCGGGCGGCAATCAGCCCCAGCATTTT CASSSGGNQPQHF
TRBJ1-2 TRBV30 once TRBD1 TGTGCCTCGGGACAGCGGGCCTATGGCTACACCTTC CASGQRAYGYTF
TRBJ1-4 TRBV9 once NA TGTGCCAGCAGCCCAAGGGGGGGCATTGCGACTAATGAAAAACTGTTTTTT CASSPRGGIATNEKLFF
TRBJ2-1 TRBV20-1 few NA TGCAGTGCTAGAGCATTAAGGGGGAGGGCCATCGATGAGCAGTTCTTC CSARALRGRAIDEQFF
TRBJ2-2 TRBV11-2 NA NA TGTGCCAGCAGCTTCGTTGGGGGTTCGACCGGGGAGCTGTTTTTT CASSFVGGSTGELFF